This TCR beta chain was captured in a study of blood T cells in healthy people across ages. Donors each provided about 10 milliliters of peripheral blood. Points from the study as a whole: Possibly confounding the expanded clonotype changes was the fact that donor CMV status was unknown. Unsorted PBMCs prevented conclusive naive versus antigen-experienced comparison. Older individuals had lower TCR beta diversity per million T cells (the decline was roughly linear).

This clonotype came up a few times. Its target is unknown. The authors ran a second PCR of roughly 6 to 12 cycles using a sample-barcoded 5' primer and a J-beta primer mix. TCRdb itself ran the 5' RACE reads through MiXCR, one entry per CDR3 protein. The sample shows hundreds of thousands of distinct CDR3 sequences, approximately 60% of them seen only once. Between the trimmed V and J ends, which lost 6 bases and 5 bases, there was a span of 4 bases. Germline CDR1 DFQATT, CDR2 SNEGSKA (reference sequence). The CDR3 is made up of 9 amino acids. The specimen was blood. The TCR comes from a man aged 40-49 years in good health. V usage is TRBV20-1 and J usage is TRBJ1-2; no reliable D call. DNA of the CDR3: TGCAGTGCCCAATATGGCTACACCTTC. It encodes CSAQYGYTF.